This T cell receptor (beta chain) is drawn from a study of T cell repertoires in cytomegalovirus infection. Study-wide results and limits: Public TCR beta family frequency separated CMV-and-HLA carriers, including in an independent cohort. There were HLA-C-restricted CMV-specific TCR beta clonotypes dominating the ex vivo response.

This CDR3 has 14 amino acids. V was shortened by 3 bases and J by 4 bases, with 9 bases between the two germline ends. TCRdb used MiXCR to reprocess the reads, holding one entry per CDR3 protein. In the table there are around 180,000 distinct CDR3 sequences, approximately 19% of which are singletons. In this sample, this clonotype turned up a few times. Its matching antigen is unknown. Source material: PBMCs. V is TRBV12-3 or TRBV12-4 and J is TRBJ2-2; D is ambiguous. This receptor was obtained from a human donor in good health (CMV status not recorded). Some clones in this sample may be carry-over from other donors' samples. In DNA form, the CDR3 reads TGTGCCAGCAGTTTTCGGCAGACCACCGGGGAGCTGTTTTTT. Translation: CASSFRQTTGELFF.